This paragraph covers one TCR beta chain sequence. Its antigen is not known. This sample is part of a study of OX40 agonist ivuxolimab in advanced cancers. Study as a whole: Given to patients was ivuxolimab, an agonistic anti-OX40 (CD134) antibody. Three individuals attained partial responses, comprising one hepatocellular carcinoma case and two cutaneous melanoma cases.

Broader study findings: Nonresponders, in some cases, also had low normalized T-cell clonal expansion. Expanded clones were, on average, more numerous among CD8+ T cells than CD4+.

Trimming removed 3 bases at V and 10 bases at J, with 15 bases between. The CDR3 has 14 amino acids. The germline V gene encodes CDR1 MNHNS and CDR2 SASEGT. The repertoire was sequenced with immunoSEQ multiplex PCR; TCRdb's copy has only in-frame clones and lacks some. Of tens of thousands of clones listed, around nine tenths are singletons. The material was CD4+ or CD8+ T cells sorted from blood, obtained in a trial of the OX40 agonist ivuxolimab. The chain is built from TRBV6-1 and TRBJ1-4, with a tentative D call TRBD1 (6 bases). This sequence originates from an adult with an advanced solid tumor such as melanoma, head and neck, liver or kidney cancer. The CDR3 loop is CASSEAFGGPKLFF. In nucleotides, the CDR3 is TGTGCCAGCAGTGAGGCCTTTGGGGGGCCAAAACTGTTTTTT.